The 26 T cell receptor beta chains in this list originate from one sample, sequenced in a study of tumor and adjacent non-tumor tissue in lung cancer. No cell sorting was done before RNA was extracted from the tissue. The normal lung tissue was taken more than 3 cm from the tumor edge. The library came from three nested PCR rounds adapted from ARM-PCR protocols. A single record per CDR3 protein comes from TCRdb applying MiXCR to the multiplex PCR reads. The table shows about 43,000 distinct CDR3 sequences, with more than 50% occurring only once. Sequencing input: distant non-tumor lung tissue. The source is a man aged 45-65 years with non-small cell lung cancer.

This clonotype is categorized as large. The chain carries TRBV4-2 and TRBJ2-7; D is tentatively TRBD1 or TRBD2 (5 bases each). V shed 5 bases and J shed 2 bases, with 13 bases lying between them. The V gene's germline CDR1 is LGHNA and CDR2 YNFKEQ. CDR3 size: 14 residues. CDR3 protein: CASSNRDPPYEQYF. The CDR3 DNA is TGTGCCAGCAGCAACCGGGACCCTCCCTACGAGCAGTACTTC.

In regard to this clonotype: A read error may be the cause here, since a much bigger clone is one base away. The rearrangement uses TRBV11-2 and TRBJ1-4, with 12 bases that match TRBD1. The CDR3 is 14 amino acids. In germline, CDR1 is SGHAT, CDR2 FQNNGV. The CDR3 is CANSSGTGGGKLFF. The CDR3 nucleotides read TGTGCCAACAGCTCCGGGACAGGGGGCGGAAAACTGTTTTTT.

This clonotype was recorded only once. The chain carries TRBV11-2 and TRBJ1-1, with D maybe TRBD1 (6 bases). V was clipped by 6 bases and J by 4 bases, with 12 bases between them. Germline lookup yields CDR1 SGHAT and CDR2 FQNNGV. This CDR3 has 13 amino acids. The CDR3 here is CASSVQGCTEAFF. The CDR3 coding sequence is TGTGCCAGCAGTGTACAGGGATGCACTGAAGCTTTCTTT.

As to this clonotype: Just one base apart from a much larger clone, this may be a read error. V is TRBV7-8 and J is TRBJ2-7, with D maybe TRBD2 (6 bases). This CDR3 region has 17 residues. Germline V lookup: CDR1 SGHVS, CDR2 FQNEAQ. DNA for the CDR3: TGTGCCGGCAGCTTAGGCGACCGGGACTGGGTCTCCTACGAGCAGTACTTC. Protein: CAGSLGDRDWVSYEQYF.

This clonotype appeared a single time. Being one base from a much bigger clone, this may be a read error. The CDR3 end shows no conserved phenylalanine or tryptophan, and so a read error is likely. The chain recombines TRBV7-2 with TRBJ2-7; D ambiguous. This CDR3 is built from 12 residues. The ends were cut back, 1 base at V and 7 bases at J, with 8 bases in the middle. Germline V gives CDR1 SGHTA, CDR2 FQGNSA. In nucleotides, the CDR3 is TGTGCCAGCAGCTTAGGGTATCCAGAGCAGTACTCC. Protein sequence: CASSLGYPEQYS.

Turning to this clonotype: A clone one base away is much larger, so this may be a read error. V and J are TRBV6-5 and TRBJ1-5; D may be TRBD1 (5 bases). This CDR3 spans 15 amino acids. Germline assignment: CDR1 MNHEY and CDR2 SVGAGI. The CDR3, as DNA: TGTGCCAGCAGGCCGCAGGGAGGTAGCAATCAGTCCCAGCATTTT. Amino acid sequence: CASRPQGGSNQSQHF.

Concerning this clonotype itself: This may stem from a read error, because a much larger clone lies one nucleotide away. The rearrangement uses TRBV6-2 or TRBV6-3 and TRBJ2-3, with a weak D call TRBD1 (5 bases). Germline lookup yields CDR1 MNHEY and CDR2 SVGEGT. V dropped 5 bases and J dropped 7 bases, with 13 bases sitting between them. The CDR3 is made up of 13 amino acids. The CDR3 loop is CASSIQTVNTQYF. The CDR3 region has the DNA TGTGCCAGCAGTATCCAGACAGTAAATACGCAGTATTTT.

This clonotype was counted many times. This chain links TRBV29-1 with TRBJ2-5; D uncertain. The CDR3 runs to 14 residues. Germline CDR1 is SQVTM and CDR2 is ANQGSEA. V lost 6 bases, J lost 5 bases, and 19 bases lay in between. The CDR3 here is CSVPPGSQGETQYF. The CDR3 coding sequence is TGCAGCGTCCCGCCTGGCAGCCAAGGGGAGACCCAGTACTTC. The full variable domain, completed using reference TRBV29-1 and TRBJ2-5, is SAVISQKPSRDICQRGTSLTIQCQVDSQVTMMFWYRQQPGQSLTLIATANQGSEATYESGFVIDKFPISRPNLTFSTLTVSNMSPEDSSIYLCSVPPGSQGETQYFGPGTRLLVL.

This rearrangement joins TRBV28 to TRBJ2-7, with 8 bases matching TRBD2. The length of the CDR3 is 17 residues. The J segment lost 2 bases and the V segment lost 5 bases, leaving 14 bases of the junction unmatched. Germline V CDR1 and CDR2: MDHEN, SYDVKM. The CDR3 here is CASSPHRGGTRAYEQYF. CDR3 sequence (DNA): TGTGCCAGCAGTCCCCACCGGGGGGGGACAAGGGCCTACGAGCAGTACTTC.

This chain uses TRBV29-1 with TRBJ2-7; 7 nucleotides agree with TRBD2. J lost 9 bases, V lost 6 bases, and 11 bases had no gene match. The germline V gene encodes CDR1 SQVTM and CDR2 ANQGSEA. The CDR3 spans 12 residues. The CDR3 DNA sequence: TGCAGCGTACGCGGGAGAATAAACGGGCAGTACTTC. This gives the protein CSVRGRINGQYF.

Concerning this clonotype: Since a much larger clone is just one base distant, this may be a read error. The chain carries TRBV19 and TRBJ2-2; tentatively, D is TRBD2 (6 bases). The germline V gene encodes CDR1 LNHDA and CDR2 SQIVND (reference sequence). The CDR3 length is 15 residues. V was trimmed by 4 bases and J by 2 bases, leaving 11 bases between them. Written as DNA, the CDR3 is TGTGCCAGTAGTAAAAGGAGGGATAACACCGGGGAGCTGTTTTTT. It encodes CASSKRRDNTGELFF. Full variable domain (rest looked up from reference TRBV19 and TRBJ2-2): DGGITQSPKYLFRKEGQNVTLSCEQNLNHDAMYWYRQDPGQGLRLIYYSQIVNDFQKGDIAEGYSVSREKKESFPLTVTSAQKNPTAFYLCASSKRRDNTGELFFGEGSRLTVL.

Comments on this clonotype: A read error is likely, as this CDR3 ends without the conserved phenylalanine or tryptophan. This chain connects TRBV11-3 to TRBJ2-5, with TRBD2 identical over 9 bases. CDR3 length: 17 residues. Germline CDR1 SGHNT, CDR2 YENEEA. Trimming at V came to 3 bases and at J to 4 bases, leaving 12 bases not matched to a gene. CDR3 bases: TGTGCCAGCAGCTTGTCCTCCGGGACTAGCAGATTAGAGACCCAGTACATC. This sequence encodes CASSLSSGTSRLETQYI.

About this clonotype itself: Because it lacks the conserved phenylalanine or tryptophan at the end, this CDR3 is likely a read error. This chain joins TRBV5-1 and TRBJ1-2; D is unresolved. The V gene's germline CDR1 is SGHRS and CDR2 YFSETQ. The CDR3 has 14 amino acids. CDR3 DNA sequence: TGCGCAAGCAGCTTGAAGGGAGCGGTCTATGGCTACACCCTC. Translated, it gives CASSLKGAVYGYTL.

With regard to this clonotype: Lacking the conserved final phenylalanine or tryptophan, this CDR3 likely reflects a read error. The CDR3: CASSQGLAGALETQYL. CDR3 bases: TGCGCCAGCAGCCAGGGACTAGCAGGAGCGTTAGAGACCCAGTACCTC. This chain links TRBV4-1 with TRBJ2-5; 9 bases map to TRBD2. With 3 bases clipped from V and 4 bases from J, the junction kept 9 bases outside the gene matches. The V gene's germline CDR1 is MGHRA and CDR2 YSYEKL. The CDR3 is 16 amino acids.

About this clonotype itself: With a much larger clone just one base away, this may be a read error. The genes are TRBV28 and TRBJ2-3, with a tentative D call TRBD2 (5 bases). Germline V gives CDR1 MDHEN, CDR2 SYDVKM. This CDR3 comprises 19 residues. V was pared by 5 bases and J by 2 bases, with 26 bases between. The CDR3 here is CASSALVGAPTGDTDTQYF. The CDR3 DNA follows: TGTGCCAGCAGTGCTTTAGTGGGAGCCCCGACGGGCGACACAGATACGCAGTATTTT. Based on the CDR3 plus reference TRBV28 and TRBJ2-3, the full variable domain is DVKVTQSSRYLVKRTGEKVFLECVQDMDHENMFWYRQDPGLGLRLIYFSYDVKMKEKGDIPEGYSVSREKKERFSLILESASTNQTSMYLCASSALVGAPTGDTDTQYFGPGTRLTVL.

In the case of this clonotype: Lacking the conserved final phenylalanine or tryptophan, this CDR3 likely reflects a read error. The chain links TRBV28 to TRBJ2-1, with D unclear. The CDR3 runs 12 residues. V was trimmed by 4 bases and J by 12 bases, leaving 13 bases between them. Germline CDR1 reads MDHEN; CDR2 reads SYDVKM. CDR3 residues: CASSSTLAPQFS. CDR3 nucleotides: TGTGCCAGCAGTTCCACCCTCGCCCCGCAGTTCTCC.

The J gene is TRBJ2-5, the V gene TRBV7-9, with TRBD2 matching over 11 bases. This CDR3 has 18 amino acids. Germline V gene sequence: CDR1 SEHNR, CDR2 FQNEAQ (reference sequence). V lost 6 bases, J lost 2 bases, and 14 bases stayed unmatched. In nucleotides, the CDR3 is TGTGCCAGCAGTACCCGGGCTAGCGGGGGGCTGGTACAAGAGACCCAGTACTTC. Translated: CASSTRASGGLVQETQYF.

This clonotype is a singleton in its sample. This may come from a read error, since a much larger clone is one base off. V is TRBV30 and J is TRBJ1-1; D perhaps matches TRBD1 (6 bases). V was shortened by 1 base and J by 7 bases, with 13 bases between the two germline ends. The CDR3 has 13 amino acids. The germline V gene encodes CDR1 GTSNPN and CDR2 SVGIG (reference sequence). Here the CDR3 reads CAWSEAGHIEAFF. DNA for the CDR3: TGTGCCTGGAGTGAGGCGGGACACATTGAAGCTTTCTTT.

The rearrangement links TRBV20-1 to TRBJ2-1, with TRBD2 matching 8 bases. The CDR3 is made up of 15 amino acids. In germline, CDR1 is DFQATT, CDR2 SNEGSKA (reference sequence). CDR3 region: CSAETAGTRGDEQFF. CDR3 in DNA: TGCAGCGCCGAGACGGCCGGGACTAGGGGCGATGAGCAGTTCTTC.

Note on this clonotype: Germline is not matched at one junction end, which may reflect a read error. The chain uses TRBV29-1 and TRBJ2-2, with D perhaps matching TRBD2 (5 bases). Germline V CDR1 and CDR2: SQVTM, ANQGSEA. The CDR3 is made up of 13 amino acids. The CDR3 loop is CSVRTGNSGELFF. DNA for the CDR3: TGCAGCGTACGGACGGGTAACTCCGGGGAACTGTTTTTT.

Turning to this clonotype: The junction differs from germline at one of its ends, possibly a read error. The V call is TRBV11-2, the J call TRBJ2-3; 7 bases are a match to TRBD1. There are 16 residues in the CDR3. CDR1 and CDR2 (germline): SGHAT, FQNNGV. CDR3: CVSSSSSGTAFDTQYF. For the CDR3, the DNA is TGTGTCAGCAGCTCCTCCTCCGGGACAGCGTTCGATACGCAGTATTTT.

This clonotype was seen a few times. The gene calls are TRBV24-1 and TRBJ2-2; D is perhaps TRBD1 (5 bases). The CDR3 contains 14 residues. Germline CDR1 KGHDR, CDR2 SFDVKD. The V and J ends lost 2 bases and 6 bases respectively, with 9 bases between them. The CDR3 is CATSDSPGSGELFF. In nucleotides, the CDR3 is TGTGCCACCAGTGATTCTCCAGGGTCCGGGGAGCTGTTTTTT.

The V gene is TRBV7-9, the J gene TRBJ1-6; TRBD1 aligns across 9 bases. CDR3 size: 14 residues. CDR1 is SEHNR and CDR2 is FQNEAQ in the germline V gene (reference sequence). The ends lost 4 bases at V and 9 bases at J; junction bases unmatched: 4. The CDR3 protein is CASSYTGGGSPLHF. The CDR3 DNA reads TGTGCCAGCAGCTACACAGGGGGCGGTTCACCCCTCCACTTT.

Points on this clonotype: Germline is not matched at one junction end, which may reflect a read error. This rearrangement joins TRBV10-1 to TRBJ2-2; D perhaps matches TRBD2 (5 bases). Germline V gene data show CDR1 as WNHNN and CDR2 as SYGVQD (reference sequence). The CDR3 has 14 amino acids. CDR3 coding DNA: TGCGCCAGCAATGGAGGAGTGAATACCGGGGAGCCGTTTTTT. This encodes CASNGGVNTGEPFF.

The V gene is TRBV10-3, the J gene TRBJ1-4, with unresolved D. Germline values: CDR1 ENHRY, CDR2 SYGVKD. V lost 0 bases and J 8 bases, leaving 13 bases between the germline ends. The CDR3 consists of 15 residues. The CDR3 DNA reads TGTGCCATCAGTGAGTCTCCATGGCAGGTAGAAAAACTGTTTTTT. Protein product: CAISESPWQVEKLFF.

This chain links TRBV11-2 with TRBJ1-2, with 7 bases that match TRBD1. The ends lost 10 bases at V and 6 bases at J; junction bases unmatched: 8. Germline V gene data show CDR1 as SGHAT and CDR2 as FQNNGV. The CDR3 length is 12 residues. CDR3 residues: CANRGDRHGYTF. The CDR3 DNA follows: TGTGCCAACAGGGGTGACAGGCATGGCTACACCTTC. The full variable domain, in which reference TRBV11-2 and TRBJ1-2 provide the parts outside the CDR3, is EAGVAQSPRYKIIEKRQSVAFWCNPISGHATLYWYQQILGQGPKLLIQFQNNGVVDDSQLPKDRFSAERLKGVDSTLKIQPAKLEDSAVYLCANRGDRHGYTFGSGTRLTVV.